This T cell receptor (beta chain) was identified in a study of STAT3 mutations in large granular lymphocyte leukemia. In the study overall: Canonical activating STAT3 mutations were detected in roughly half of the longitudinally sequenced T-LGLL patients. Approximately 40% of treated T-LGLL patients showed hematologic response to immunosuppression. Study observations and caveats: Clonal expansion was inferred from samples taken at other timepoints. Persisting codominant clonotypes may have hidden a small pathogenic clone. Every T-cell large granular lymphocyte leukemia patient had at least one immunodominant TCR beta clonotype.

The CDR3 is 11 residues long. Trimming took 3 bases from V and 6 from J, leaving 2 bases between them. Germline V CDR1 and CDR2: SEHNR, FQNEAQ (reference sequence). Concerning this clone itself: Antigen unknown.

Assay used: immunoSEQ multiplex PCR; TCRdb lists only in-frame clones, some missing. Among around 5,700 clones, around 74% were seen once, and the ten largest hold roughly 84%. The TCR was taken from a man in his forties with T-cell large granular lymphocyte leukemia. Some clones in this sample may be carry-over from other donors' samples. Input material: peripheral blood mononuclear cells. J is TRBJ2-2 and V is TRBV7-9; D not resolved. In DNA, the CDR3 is TGTGCCAGCAGCTTTCCCGGGGAGCTGTTTTTT. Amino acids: CASSFPGELFF.